This section outlines one T cell receptor (beta chain) sequence together with its context. The data were taken from a study of blood T cell repertoires in COVID-19. Turning to the study itself: There were acute and convalescent COVID-19 samples, and they came from the United States, Italy and Spain. Sources were T cells, B-cell-depleted T cells, or PBMCs; the material itself was cDNA or gDNA.

Authors' data handling: Quantification of nucleated cells was approximated via reference gene primer amplification. TCRdb's copy holds only in-frame clones and misses some; the assay was immunoSEQ multiplex PCR. That table is the source of V, J and clone size, and D and trimming were worked out from the DNA. The sample has roughly 440,000 clones, about 91% seen once. While infection was still active, Seattle patients were enrolled and then followed longitudinally. Trimming shortened V by 6 bases and J by 3 bases, and 19 bases separated the two germline ends. CDR3 length equals 16 residues. Germline loops: CDR1 MNHEY, CDR2 SMNVEV (reference sequence).

This chain connects TRBV27 to TRBJ2-3, with TRBD1 as a possible D gene (5 bases). This TCR derives from a woman aged 50 to 65 with COVID-19, enrolled during active disease. Sequences were obtained from peripheral blood. This chain's CDR3 is CASRHRQLSLTDTQYF. The CDR3 bases are TGTGCCAGCAGACACCGACAGCTATCATTGACAGATACGCAGTATTTT.